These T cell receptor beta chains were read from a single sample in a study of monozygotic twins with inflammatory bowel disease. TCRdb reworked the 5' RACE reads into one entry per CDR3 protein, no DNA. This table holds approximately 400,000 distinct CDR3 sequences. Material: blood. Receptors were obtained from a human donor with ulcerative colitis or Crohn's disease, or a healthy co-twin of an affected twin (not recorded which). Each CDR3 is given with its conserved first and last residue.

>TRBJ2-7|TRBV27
CASSQTSGRSNSYEQYF
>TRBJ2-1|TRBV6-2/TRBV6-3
CASIPGGLFNEQFF
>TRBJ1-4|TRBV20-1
CSAIAVENEKLFF
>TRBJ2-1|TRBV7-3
CASGKGGTGYNEQFF
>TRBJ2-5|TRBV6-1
CASSVILAGPQETQYF
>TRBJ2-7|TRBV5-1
CASSFTSGTSYEQYF
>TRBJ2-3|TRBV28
CASSPAGWGTDTQYF
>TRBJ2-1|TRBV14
CASSQVLANEQFF
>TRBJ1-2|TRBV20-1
CSARESSRGNGYTF
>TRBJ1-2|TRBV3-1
CASSQEAGTVGSGYTF
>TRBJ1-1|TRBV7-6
CASSAQGAWAEAFF
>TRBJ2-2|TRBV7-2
CASRSGGAPGELFF
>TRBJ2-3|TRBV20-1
CSASPRERLRRDTQYF
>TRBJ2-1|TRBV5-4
CASSLGLAGGLDEQFF
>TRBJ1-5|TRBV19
CASRSGTGVHF
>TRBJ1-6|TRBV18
CASSPRDFSSYNSPLHF
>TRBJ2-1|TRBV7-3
CASSLRDNYANEQFF
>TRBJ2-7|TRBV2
CASSDDSFYEQYF
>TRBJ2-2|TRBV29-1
CSVGEPTGELFF
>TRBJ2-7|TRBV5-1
CASSQGRLESYEQYF
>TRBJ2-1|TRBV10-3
CAIESGQGAYNEQFF
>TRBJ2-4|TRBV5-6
CASSVTGSVGIQYF
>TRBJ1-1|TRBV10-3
CATLSGTEAFF
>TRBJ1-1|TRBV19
CASSNPGDEAFF
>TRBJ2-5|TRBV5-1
CASSTGQGSRAQYF